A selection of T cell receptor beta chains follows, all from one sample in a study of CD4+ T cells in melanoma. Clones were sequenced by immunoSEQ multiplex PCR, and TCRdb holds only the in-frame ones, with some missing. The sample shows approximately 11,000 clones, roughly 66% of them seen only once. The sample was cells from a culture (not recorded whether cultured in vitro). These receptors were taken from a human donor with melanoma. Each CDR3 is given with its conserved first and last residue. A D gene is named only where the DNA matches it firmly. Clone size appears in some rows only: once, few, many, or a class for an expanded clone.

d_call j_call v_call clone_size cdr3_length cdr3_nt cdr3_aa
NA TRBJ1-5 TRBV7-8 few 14 TGTGCCAGCAGCCCAGACTACCCCAATCAGCCCCAGCATTTT CASSPDYPNQPQHF
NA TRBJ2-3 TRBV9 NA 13 TGTGCCAGCAGCGAGATCTCGGGTTTTACGCAGTATTTT CASSEISGFTQYF
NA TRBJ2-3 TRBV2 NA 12 TGTGCCAGCAGTCTGACCACAGATACGCAGTATTTT CASSLTTDTQYF
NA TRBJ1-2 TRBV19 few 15 TGTGCCAGCAAAAAGGCCGGAAACGCACACTATGGCTACACCTTC CASKKAGNAHYGYTF
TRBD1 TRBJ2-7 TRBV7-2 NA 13 TGTGCCAGCAGCTTAAAGGGGGCTCATGAGCAGTACTTC CASSLKGAHEQYF
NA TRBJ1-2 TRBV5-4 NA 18 TGTGCCAGCAGCCAAGCGGTGGGGTTGGGGGGGTCAGGGGATGGCTACACCTTC CASSQAVGLGGSGDGYTF
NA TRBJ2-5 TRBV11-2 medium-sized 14 TGTGCCAGCAGAGGGTTAGGACGAAGGGAGACCCAGTACTTC CASRGLGRRETQYF
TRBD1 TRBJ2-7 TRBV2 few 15 TGTGCCAGCAGGCGACTAGGACAGGGTACCCACGAGCAGTACTTC CASRRLGQGTHEQYF
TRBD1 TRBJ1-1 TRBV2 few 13 TGTGCCAGCAGGGGGACAGGGGCCACTGAAGCTTTCTTT CASRGTGATEAFF
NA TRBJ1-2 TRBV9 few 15 TGTGCCAGCAGCGTAGATCCGGGCCCTAGGGGTGGCTACACCTTC CASSVDPGPRGGYTF
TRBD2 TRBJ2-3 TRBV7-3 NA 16 TGTGCCAGCAGCACCGGGACTAGCGGGGGGGTGGATACGCAGTATTTT CASSTGTSGGVDTQYF
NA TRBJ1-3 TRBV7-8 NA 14 TGTGCCAGCAGCTTAGGTCGGCGGAAGAACACCATATATTTT CASSLGRRKNTIYF
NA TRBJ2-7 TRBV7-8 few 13 TGTGCCAGCAGCTTAGCGGAGGGTGCCGAGCAGTACTTC CASSLAEGAEQYF
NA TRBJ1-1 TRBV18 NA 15 TGTGCCAGCTCACCAAATAACAGTCCGAACACTGAAGCTTTCTTT CASSPNNSPNTEAFF
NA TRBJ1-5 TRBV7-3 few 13 TGTGCCAGCAGCTCCTCACCAGGTCAGCCCCAGCATTTT CASSSSPGQPQHF
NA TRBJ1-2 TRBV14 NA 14 TGTGCCAGCAGCCGCGAAAAGACAGGAGCTGGCTACACCTTC CASSREKTGAGYTF
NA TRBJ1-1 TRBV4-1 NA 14 TGCGCCAGCAGCCAAGCCGTCCCGAACACTGAAGCTTTCTTT CASSQAVPNTEAFF
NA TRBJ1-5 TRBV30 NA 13 TGTGCCTGGAGTCCGACAGGCCTGCAGCCCCAGCATTTT CAWSPTGLQPQHF
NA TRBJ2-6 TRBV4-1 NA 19 TGCGCCAGCAGCCAAGTCCCCATTCCTCCCTTCTCTGGGGCCAACGTCCTGACTTTC CASSQVPIPPFSGANVLTF
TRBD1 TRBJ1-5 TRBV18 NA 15 TGTGCCAGCTCACCACCCGGGACAGGGGCACAGCCCCAGCATTTT CASSPPGTGAQPQHF
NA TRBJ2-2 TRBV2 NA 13 TGTGCCAGCAATTTGGAGCGGGCCGGGGAGCTGTTTTTT CASNLERAGELFF
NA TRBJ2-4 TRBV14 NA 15 TGTGCCAGCAGCCCGTTTAGAGGCCCACGAAACATTCAGTACTTC CASSPFRGPRNIQYF
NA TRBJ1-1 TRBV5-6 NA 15 TGTGCCAGCAGCCCAGGCAGTCTGATGAACACTGAAGCTTTCTTT CASSPGSLMNTEAFF
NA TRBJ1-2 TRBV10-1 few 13 TGCGCCAGCAGTGAGACAGGGTCTCATGGCTACACCTTC CASSETGSHGYTF
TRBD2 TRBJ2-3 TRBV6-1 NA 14 TGTGCCAGCAGCCTGCGGGGGGCGGTAGATACGCAGTATTTT CASSLRGAVDTQYF
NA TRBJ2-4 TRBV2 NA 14 TGTGCCAGCAGGGTTGGGCTAGCCAAAAACATTCAGTACTTC CASRVGLAKNIQYF
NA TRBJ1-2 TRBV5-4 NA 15 TGTGCCAGCAGCCCTACAGGGCAGTCCAACTATGGCTACACCTTC CASSPTGQSNYGYTF
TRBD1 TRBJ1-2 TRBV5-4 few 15 TGTGCCAGCAGCTTGAGGAGACAGGGAGGCTATGGCTACACCTTC CASSLRRQGGYGYTF
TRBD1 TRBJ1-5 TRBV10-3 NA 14 TGTGCCATCAGTGACTCGACAGGGTATCAGCCCCAGCATTTT CAISDSTGYQPQHF
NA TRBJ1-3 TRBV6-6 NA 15 TGTGCCAGCAGCTACGGCGGGGGAGGTGGAAACACCATATATTTT CASSYGGGGGNTIYF
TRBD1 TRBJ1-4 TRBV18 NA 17 TGTGCCAGCTCACGCCGGGGACAGGGAGCAACTAATGAAAAACTGTTTTTT CASSRRGQGATNEKLFF
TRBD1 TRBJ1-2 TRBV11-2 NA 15 TGTGCCAGCCGTCCTCGGACAGGGGTGAGCTATGGCTACACCTTC CASRPRTGVSYGYTF
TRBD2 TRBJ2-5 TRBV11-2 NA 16 TGTGCCAGCAGCCATACCCCCGGGACTAGAGGGGAGACCCAGTACTTC CASSHTPGTRGETQYF
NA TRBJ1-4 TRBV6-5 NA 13 TGTGCCAGCAGCCTCGATTATAATGAAAAACTGTTTTTT CASSLDYNEKLFF